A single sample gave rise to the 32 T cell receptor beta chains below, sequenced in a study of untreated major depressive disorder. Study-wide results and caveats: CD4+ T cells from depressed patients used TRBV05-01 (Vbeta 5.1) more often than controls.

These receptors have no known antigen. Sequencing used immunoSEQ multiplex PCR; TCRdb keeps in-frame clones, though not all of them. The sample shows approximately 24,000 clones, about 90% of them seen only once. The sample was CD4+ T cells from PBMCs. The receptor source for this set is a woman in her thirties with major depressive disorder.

The CDR3 DNA sequence: TGCGCCAGCAGCCAAGGCAGGGACGGTAAAGCTTTCTTT. It translates to CASSQGRDGKAFF. The chain employs TRBV5-1 and TRBJ1-1, with D perhaps matching TRBD1 (5 bases). CDR3 length equals 13 residues. Germline values: CDR1 SGHRS, CDR2 YFSETQ. Trimming pared 4 bases from V and 9 bases from J, leaving 16 bases between.

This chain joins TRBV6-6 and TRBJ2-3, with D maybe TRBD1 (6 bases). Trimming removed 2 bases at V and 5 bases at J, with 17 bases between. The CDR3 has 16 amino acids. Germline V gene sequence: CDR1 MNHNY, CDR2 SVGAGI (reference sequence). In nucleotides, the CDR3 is TGTGCCAGCAGTTACGCGCATCCGACAGGCGGAGATACGCAGTATTTT. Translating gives CASSYAHPTGGDTQYF.

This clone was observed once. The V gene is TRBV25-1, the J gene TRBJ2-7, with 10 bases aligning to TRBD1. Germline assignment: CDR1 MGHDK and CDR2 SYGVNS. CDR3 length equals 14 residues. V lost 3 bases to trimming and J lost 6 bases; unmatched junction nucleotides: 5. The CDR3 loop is CASSDIDRGREQYF. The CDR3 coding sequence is TGTGCCAGCAGTGATATAGACAGGGGGCGCGAGCAGTACTTC.

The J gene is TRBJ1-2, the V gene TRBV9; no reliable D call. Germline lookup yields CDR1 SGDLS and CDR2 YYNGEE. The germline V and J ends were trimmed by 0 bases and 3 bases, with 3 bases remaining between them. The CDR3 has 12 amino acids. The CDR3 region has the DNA TGTGCCAGCAGCGTAGGCGACTATGGCTACACCTTC. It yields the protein CASSVGDYGYTF. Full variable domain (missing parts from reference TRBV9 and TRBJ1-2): DSGVTQTPKHLITATGQRVTLRCSPRSGDLSVYWYQQSLDQGLQFLIQYYNGEERAKGNILERFSAQQFPDLHSELNLSSLELGDSALYFCASSVGDYGYTFGSGTRLTVV.

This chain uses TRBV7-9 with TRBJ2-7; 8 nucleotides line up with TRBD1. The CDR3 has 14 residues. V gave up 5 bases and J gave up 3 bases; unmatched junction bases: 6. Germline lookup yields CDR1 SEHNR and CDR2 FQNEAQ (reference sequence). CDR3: CASSRQGPVYEQYF. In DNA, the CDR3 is TGTGCCAGCAGCCGACAGGGGCCCGTCTACGAGCAGTACTTC.

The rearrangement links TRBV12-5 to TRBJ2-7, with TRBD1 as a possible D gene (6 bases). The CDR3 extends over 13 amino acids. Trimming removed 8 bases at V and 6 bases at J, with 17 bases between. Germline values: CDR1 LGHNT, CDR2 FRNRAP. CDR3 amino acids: CASTLGGIVEQYF. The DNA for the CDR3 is TGTGCTAGTACGTTAGGGGGTATTGTCGAGCAGTACTTC.

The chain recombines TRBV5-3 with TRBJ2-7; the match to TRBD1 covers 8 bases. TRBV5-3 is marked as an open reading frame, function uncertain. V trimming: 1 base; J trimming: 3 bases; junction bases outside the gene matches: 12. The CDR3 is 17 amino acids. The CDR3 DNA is TGTGCCAGAAGCTTGCCGGGGGTCCGACAGGGGAACTACGAGCAGTACTTC. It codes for CARSLPGVRQGNYEQYF.

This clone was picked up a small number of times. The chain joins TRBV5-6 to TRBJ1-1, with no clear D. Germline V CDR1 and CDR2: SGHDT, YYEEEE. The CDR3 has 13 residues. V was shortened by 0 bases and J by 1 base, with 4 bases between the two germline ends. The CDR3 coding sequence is TGTGCCAGCAGCTTGGAGGCGAACACTGAAGCTTTCTTT. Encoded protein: CASSLEANTEAFF.

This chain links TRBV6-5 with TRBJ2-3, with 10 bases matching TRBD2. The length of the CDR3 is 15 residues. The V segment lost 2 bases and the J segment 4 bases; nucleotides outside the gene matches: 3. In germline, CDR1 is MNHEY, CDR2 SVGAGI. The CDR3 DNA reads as TGTGCCAGCAGTTACATCGGACTAGCGGCAGATACGCAGTATTTT. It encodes CASSYIGLAADTQYF.

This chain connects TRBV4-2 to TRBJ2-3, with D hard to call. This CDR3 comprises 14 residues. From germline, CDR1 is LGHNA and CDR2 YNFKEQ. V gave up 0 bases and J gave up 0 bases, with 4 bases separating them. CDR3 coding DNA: TGTGCCAGCAGCCAAGAGGCTAGCACAGATACGCAGTATTTT. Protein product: CASSQEASTDTQYF.

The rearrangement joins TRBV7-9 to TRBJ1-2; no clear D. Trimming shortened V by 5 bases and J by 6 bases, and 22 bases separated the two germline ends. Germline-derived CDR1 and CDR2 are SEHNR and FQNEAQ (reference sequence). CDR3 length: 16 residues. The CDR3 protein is CASSLSRFGEENGYTF. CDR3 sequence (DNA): TGTGCCAGCAGCCTCTCTCGTTTCGGGGAAGAAAATGGCTACACCTTC.

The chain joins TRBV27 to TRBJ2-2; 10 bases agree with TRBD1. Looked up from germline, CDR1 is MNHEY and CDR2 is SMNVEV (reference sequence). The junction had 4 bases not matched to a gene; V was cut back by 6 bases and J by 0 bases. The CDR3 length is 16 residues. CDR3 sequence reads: CASRYGTGANTGELFF. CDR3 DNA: TGTGCCAGCAGATACGGGACAGGGGCGAACACCGGGGAGCTGTTTTTT.

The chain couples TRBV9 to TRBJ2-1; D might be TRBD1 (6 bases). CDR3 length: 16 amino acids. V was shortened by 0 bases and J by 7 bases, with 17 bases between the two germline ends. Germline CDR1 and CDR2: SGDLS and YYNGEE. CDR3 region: CASSVEPRGGHNEQFF. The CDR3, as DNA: TGTGCCAGCAGCGTAGAGCCCAGGGGTGGGCATAATGAGCAGTTCTTC. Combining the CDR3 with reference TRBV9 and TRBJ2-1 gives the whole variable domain DSGVTQTPKHLITATGQRVTLRCSPRSGDLSVYWYQQSLDQGLQFLIQYYNGEERAKGNILERFSAQQFPDLHSELNLSSLELGDSALYFCASSVEPRGGHNEQFFGPGTRLTVL.

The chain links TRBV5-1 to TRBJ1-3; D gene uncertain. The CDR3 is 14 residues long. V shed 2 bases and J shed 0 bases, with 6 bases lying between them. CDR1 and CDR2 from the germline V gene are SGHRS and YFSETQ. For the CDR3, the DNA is TGCGCCAGCAGCTTCGGAAGCTCTGGAAACACCATATATTTT. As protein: CASSFGSSGNTIYF.

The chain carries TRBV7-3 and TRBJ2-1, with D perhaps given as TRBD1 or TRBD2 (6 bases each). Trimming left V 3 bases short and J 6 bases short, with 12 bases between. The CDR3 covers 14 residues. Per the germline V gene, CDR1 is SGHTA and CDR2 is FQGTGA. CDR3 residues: CASSLNREVNEQFF. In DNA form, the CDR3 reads TGTGCCAGCAGCTTGAACAGGGAGGTCAATGAGCAGTTCTTC.

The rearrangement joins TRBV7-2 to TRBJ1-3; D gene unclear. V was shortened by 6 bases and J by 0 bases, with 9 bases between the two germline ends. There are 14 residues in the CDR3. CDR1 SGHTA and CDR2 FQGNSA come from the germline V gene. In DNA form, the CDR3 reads TGTGCCAGCAGGGAAACAGTCTCTGGAAACACCATATATTTT. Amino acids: CASRETVSGNTIYF.

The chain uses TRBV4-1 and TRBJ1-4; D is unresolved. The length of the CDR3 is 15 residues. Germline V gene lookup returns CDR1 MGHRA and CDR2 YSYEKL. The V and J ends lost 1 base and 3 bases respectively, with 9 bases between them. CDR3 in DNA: TGCGCCAGCAGCCAAGGGGCCGTGCCTAATGAAAAACTGTTTTTT. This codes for CASSQGAVPNEKLFF.

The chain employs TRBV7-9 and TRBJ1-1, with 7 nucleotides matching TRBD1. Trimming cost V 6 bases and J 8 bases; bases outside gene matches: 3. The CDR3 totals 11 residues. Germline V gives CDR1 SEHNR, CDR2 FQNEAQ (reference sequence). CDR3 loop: CASRGDSEAFF. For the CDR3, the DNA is TGTGCCAGCAGAGGGGACAGCGAAGCTTTCTTT.

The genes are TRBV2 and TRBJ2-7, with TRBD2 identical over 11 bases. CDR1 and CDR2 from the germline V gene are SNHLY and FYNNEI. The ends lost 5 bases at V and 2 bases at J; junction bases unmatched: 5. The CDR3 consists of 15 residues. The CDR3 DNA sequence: TGTGCCAGCAGTTACGGGACTAGCGGACCCTACGAGCAGTACTTC. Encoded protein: CASSYGTSGPYEQYF. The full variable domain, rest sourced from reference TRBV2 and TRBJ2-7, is EPEVTQTPSHQVTQMGQEVILRCVPISNHLYFYWYRQILGQKVEFLVSFYNNEISEKSEIFDDQFSVERPDGSNFTLKIRSTKLEDSAMYFCASSYGTSGPYEQYFGPGTRLTVT.

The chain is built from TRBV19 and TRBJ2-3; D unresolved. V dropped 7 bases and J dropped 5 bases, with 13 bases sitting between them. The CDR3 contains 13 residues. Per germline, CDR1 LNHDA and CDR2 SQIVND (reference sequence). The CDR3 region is CASKRRNLDTQYF. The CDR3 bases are TGTGCCAGTAAAAGGCGGAACCTAGATACGCAGTATTTT.

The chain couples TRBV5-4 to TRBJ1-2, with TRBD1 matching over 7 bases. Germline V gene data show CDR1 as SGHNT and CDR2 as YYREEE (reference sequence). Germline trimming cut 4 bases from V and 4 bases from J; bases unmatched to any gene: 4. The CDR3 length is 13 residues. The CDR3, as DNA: TGTGCCAGCAGCCACACAGGGGCCTATGGCTACACCTTC. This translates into CASSHTGAYGYTF.

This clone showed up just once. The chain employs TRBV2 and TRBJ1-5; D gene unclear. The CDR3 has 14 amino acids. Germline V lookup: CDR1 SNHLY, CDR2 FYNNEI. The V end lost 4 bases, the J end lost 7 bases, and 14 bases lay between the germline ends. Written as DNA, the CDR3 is TGTGCCAGCAGTGCGATGGCCGCCAGGCAGCCCCAGCATTTT. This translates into CASSAMAARQPQHF. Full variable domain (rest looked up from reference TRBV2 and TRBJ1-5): EPEVTQTPSHQVTQMGQEVILRCVPISNHLYFYWYRQILGQKVEFLVSFYNNEISEKSEIFDDQFSVERPDGSNFTLKIRSTKLEDSAMYFCASSAMAARQPQHFGDGTRLSIL.

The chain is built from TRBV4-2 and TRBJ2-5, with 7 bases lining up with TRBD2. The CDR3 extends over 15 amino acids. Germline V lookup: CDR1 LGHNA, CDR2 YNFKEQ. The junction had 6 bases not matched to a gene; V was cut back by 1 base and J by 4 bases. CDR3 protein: CASSQATTGGETQYF. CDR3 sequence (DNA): TGTGCCAGCAGCCAAGCAACCACGGGGGGAGAGACCCAGTACTTC.

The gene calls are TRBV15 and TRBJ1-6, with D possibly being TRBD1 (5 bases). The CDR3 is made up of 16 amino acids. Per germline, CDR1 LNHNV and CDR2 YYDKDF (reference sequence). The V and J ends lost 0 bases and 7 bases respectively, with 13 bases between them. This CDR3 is CATSRDFGALNSPLHF. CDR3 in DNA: TGTGCCACCAGCAGAGATTTTGGGGCCCTAAATTCACCCCTCCACTTT.

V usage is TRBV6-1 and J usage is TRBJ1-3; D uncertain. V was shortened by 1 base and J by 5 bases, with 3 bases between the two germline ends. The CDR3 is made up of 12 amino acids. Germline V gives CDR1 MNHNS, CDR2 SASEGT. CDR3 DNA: TGTGCCAGCAGTGAAGGGAGAAACACCATATATTTT. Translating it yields CASSEGRNTIYF.

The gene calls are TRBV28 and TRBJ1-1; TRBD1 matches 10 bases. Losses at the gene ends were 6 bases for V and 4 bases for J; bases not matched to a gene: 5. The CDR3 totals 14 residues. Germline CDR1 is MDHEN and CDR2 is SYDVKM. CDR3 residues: CASRPRTGGTEAFF. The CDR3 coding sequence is TGTGCCAGCAGGCCACGGACAGGGGGCACTGAAGCTTTCTTT.

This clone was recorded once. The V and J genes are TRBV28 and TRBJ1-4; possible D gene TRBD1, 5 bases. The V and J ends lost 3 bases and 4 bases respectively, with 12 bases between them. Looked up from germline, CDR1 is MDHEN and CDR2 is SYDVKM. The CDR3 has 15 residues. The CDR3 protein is CASSFGGYGNEKLFF. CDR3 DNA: TGTGCCAGCAGTTTTGGGGGGTACGGTAATGAAAAACTGTTTTTT.

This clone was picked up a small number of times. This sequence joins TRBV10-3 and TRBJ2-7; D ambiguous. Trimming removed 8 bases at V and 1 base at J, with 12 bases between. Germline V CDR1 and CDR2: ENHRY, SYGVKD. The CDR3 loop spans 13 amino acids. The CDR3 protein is CAIGLLESYEQYF. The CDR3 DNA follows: TGTGCCATCGGTTTATTGGAGTCCTACGAGCAGTACTTC.

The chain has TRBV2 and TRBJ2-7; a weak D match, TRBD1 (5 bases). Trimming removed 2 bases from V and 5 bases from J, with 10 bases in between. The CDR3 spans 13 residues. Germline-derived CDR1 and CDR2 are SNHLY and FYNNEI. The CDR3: CASSEFEGDEQYF. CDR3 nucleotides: TGTGCCAGCAGTGAATTTGAAGGGGACGAGCAGTACTTC.

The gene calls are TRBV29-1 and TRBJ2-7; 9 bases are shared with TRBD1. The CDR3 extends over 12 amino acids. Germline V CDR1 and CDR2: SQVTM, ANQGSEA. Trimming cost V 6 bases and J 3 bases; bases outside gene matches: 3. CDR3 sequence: CSVATGGYEQYF. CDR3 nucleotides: TGCAGCGTGGCGACAGGGGGCTACGAGCAGTACTTC.

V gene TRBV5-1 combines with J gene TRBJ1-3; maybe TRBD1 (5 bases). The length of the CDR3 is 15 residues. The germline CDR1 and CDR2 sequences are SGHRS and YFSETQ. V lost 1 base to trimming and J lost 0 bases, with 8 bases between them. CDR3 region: CASSLQGSSGNTIYF. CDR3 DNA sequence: TGCGCCAGCAGCTTGCAGGGTAGCTCTGGAAACACCATATATTTT.

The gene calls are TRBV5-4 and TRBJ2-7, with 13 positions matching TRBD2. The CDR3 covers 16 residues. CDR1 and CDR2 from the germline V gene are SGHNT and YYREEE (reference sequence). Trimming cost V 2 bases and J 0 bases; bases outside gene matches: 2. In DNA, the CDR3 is TGTGCCAGCAGCTTTTGGACTAGCGGGAGCTCCTACGAGCAGTACTTC. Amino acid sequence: CASSFWTSGSSYEQYF.